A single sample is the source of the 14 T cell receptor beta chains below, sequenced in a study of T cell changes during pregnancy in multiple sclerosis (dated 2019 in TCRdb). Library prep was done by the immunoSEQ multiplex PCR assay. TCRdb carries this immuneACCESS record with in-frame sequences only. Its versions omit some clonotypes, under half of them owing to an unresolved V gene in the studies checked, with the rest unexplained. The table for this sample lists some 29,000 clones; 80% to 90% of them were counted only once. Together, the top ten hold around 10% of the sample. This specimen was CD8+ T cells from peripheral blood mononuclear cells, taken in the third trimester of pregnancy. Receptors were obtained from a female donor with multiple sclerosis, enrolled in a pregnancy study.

The CDR3 sequence: CASSGLAGRDNEQFF. As DNA, the CDR3 is TGTGCCAGCAGTGGACTAGCGGGGAGGGACAATGAGCAGTTCTTC. The rearrangement links TRBV6-4 to TRBJ2-1; 11 nucleotides align to TRBD2. CDR3 length: 15 residues. The trim removed 4 bases at V and 5 bases at J, leaving 4 bases unmatched. From germline, CDR1 is MRHNA and CDR2 SNTAGT.

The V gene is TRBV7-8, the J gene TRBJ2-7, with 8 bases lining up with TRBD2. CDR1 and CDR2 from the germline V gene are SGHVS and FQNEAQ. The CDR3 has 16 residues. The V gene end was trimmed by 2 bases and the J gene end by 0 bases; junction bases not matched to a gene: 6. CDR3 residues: CASSLKSGGNSYEQYF. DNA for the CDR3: TGTGCCAGCAGCTTAAAGTCGGGAGGGAACTCCTACGAGCAGTACTTC. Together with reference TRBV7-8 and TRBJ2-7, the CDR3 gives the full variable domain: GAGVSQSPRYKVAKRGQDVALRCDPISGHVSLFWYQQALGQGPEFLTYFQNEAQLDKSGLPSDRFFAERPEGSVSTLKIQRTQQEDSAVYLCASSLKSGGNSYEQYFGPGTRLTVT.

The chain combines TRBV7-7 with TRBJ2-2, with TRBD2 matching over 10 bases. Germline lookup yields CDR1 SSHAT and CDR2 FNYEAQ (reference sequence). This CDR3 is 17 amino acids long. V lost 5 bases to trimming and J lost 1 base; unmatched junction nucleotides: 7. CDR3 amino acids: CASSPTRLAGNTGELFF. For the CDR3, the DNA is TGTGCCAGCAGCCCTACCCGACTAGCGGGGAACACCGGGGAGCTGTTTTTT.

CDR3 sequence (DNA): TGTGCCAGCAGCGTAGAAGCGGGGGGGCCGATAGATACGCAGTATTTT. As protein: CASSVEAGGPIDTQYF. The chain uses TRBV9 and TRBJ2-3; 10 positions agree with TRBD2. After removal of 0 bases from V and 5 bases from J, the junction contained 6 bases not matched to a gene. Germline V CDR1 and CDR2: SGDLS, YYNGEE. The CDR3 runs to 16 residues.

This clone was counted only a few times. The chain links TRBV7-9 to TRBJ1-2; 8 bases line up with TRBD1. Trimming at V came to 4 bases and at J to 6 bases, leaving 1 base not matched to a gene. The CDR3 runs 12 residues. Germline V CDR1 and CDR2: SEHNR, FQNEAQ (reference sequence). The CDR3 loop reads CASSSDRDGYTF. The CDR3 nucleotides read TGTGCCAGCAGCTCGGACAGGGATGGCTACACCTTC. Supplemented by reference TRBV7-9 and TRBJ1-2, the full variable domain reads DTGVSQNPRHKITKRGQNVTFRCDPISEHNRLYWYRQTLGQGPEFLTYFQNEAQLEKSRLLSDRFSAERPKGSFSTLEIQRTEQGDSAMYLCASSSDRDGYTFGSGTRLTVV.

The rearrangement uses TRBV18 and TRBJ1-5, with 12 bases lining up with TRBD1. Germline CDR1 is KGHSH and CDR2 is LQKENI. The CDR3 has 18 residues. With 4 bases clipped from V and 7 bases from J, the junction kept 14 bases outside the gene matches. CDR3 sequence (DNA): TGTGCCAGCTCACTGTCCCGGGACAGGGGGCGAAGTGGCCAGCCCCAGCATTTT. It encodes CASSLSRDRGRSGQPQHF. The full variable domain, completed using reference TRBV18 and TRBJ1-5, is NAGVMQNPRHLVRRRGQEARLRCSPMKGHSHVYWYRQLPEEGLKFMVYLQKENIIDESGMPKERFSAEFPKEGPSILRIQQVVRGDSAAYFCASSLSRDRGRSGQPQHFGDGTRLSIL.

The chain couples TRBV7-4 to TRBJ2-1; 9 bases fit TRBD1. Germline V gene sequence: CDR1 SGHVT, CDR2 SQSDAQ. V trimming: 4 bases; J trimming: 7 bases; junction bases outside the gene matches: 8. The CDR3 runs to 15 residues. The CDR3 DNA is TGTGCCAGCAGCTCCGGGACAGGGCGTGAGAATGAGCAGTTCTTC. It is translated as CASSSGTGRENEQFF.

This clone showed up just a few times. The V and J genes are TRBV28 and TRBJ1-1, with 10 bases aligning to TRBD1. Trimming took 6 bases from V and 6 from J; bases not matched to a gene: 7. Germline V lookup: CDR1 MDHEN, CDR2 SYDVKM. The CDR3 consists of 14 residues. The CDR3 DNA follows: TGTGCCAGCAGCCACGGACAGGGGGTCGCTGAAGCTTTCTTT. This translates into CASSHGQGVAEAFF.

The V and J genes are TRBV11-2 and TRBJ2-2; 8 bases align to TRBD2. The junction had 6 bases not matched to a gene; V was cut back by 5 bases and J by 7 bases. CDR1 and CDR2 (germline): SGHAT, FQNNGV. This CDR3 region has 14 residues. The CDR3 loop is CASSTAGVGGELFF. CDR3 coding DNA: TGTGCCAGCAGCACAGCGGGGGTGGGCGGGGAGCTGTTTTTT. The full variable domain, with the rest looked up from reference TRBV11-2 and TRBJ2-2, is EAGVAQSPRYKIIEKRQSVAFWCNPISGHATLYWYQQILGQGPKLLIQFQNNGVVDDSQLPKDRFSAERLKGVDSTLKIQPAKLEDSAVYLCASSTAGVGGELFFGEGSRLTVL.

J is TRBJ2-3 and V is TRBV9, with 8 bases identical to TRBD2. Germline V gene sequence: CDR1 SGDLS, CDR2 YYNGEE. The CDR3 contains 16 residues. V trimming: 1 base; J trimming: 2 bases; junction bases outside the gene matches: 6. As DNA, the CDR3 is TGTGCCAGCAGCGTATTGGGTAGCGGGACCACAGATACGCAGTATTTT. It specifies CASSVLGSGTTDTQYF.

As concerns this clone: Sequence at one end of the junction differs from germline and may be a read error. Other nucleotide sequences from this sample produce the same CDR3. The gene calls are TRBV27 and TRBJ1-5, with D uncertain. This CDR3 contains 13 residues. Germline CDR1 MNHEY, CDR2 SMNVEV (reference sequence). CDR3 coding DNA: TGTGCCAGTAGTTTAGGATCGGGTCAGCCCCAGCATTTT. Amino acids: CASSLGSGQPQHF.

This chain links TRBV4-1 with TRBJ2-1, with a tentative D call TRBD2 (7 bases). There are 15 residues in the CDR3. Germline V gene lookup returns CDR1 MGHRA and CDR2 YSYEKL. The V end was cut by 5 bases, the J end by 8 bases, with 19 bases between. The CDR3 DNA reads TGCGCCAGCAGCGGCATGGGGGGGCGGGTCCATGAGCAGTTCTTC. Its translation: CASSGMGGRVHEQFF.

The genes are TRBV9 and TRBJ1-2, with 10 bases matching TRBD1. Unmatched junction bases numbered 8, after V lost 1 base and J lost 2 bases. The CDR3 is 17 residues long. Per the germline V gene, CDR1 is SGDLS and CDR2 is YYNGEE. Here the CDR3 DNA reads TGTGCCAGCAGCGTATCCCTTAAGGGACAGGGGAACTATGGCTACACCTTC. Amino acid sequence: CASSVSLKGQGNYGYTF.

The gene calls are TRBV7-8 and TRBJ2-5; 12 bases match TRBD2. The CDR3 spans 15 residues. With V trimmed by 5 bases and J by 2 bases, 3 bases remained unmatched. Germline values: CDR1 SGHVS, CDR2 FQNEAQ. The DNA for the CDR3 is TGTGCCAGCAGCCGGACTAGCGGGGAGCAAGAGACCCAGTACTTC. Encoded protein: CASSRTSGEQETQYF. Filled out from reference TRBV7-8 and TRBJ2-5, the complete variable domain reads GAGVSQSPRYKVAKRGQDVALRCDPISGHVSLFWYQQALGQGPEFLTYFQNEAQLDKSGLPSDRFFAERPEGSVSTLKIQRTQQEDSAVYLCASSRTSGEQETQYFGPGTRLLVL.